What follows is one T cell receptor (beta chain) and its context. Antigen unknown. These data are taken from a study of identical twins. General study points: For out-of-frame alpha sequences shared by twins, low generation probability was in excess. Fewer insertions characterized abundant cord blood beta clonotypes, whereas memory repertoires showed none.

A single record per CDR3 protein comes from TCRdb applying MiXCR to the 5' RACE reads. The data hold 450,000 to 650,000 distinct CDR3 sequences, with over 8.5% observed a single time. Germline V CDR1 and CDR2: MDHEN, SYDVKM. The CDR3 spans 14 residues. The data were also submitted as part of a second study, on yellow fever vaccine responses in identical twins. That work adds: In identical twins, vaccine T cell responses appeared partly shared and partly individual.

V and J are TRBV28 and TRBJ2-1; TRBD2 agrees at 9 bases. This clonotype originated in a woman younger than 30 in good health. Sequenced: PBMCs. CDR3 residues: CALSGSPLYNEQFF. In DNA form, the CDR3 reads TGTGCGCTTAGCGGGAGTCCCCTCTACAATGAGCAGTTCTTC.